This T cell receptor (beta chain) was obtained from a study of T cell clonotyping in hematopoietic cell transplantation (TCRdb year 2021). A note on the overall study: In the study, fewer than 150 blood samples were gathered from roughly 40 consecutive transplant recipients and their related donors. Patients were recruited between late 2015 and 2017 and followed until late 2020 or death.

Comment on this clone: No antigen is known for it. Base qualities are not at hand, and no much larger clone is one base apart.

For TCR beta sequencing, blood samples came from the related transplant donors. Using Nuclei Lysis Solution, genomic DNA was extracted from unfractionated peripheral blood mononuclear cells that were either fresh or cryopreserved. General conclusions and limits of the study: A decrease in recipient TCR diversity was observed after transplant, and a progressive increase in pathologically expanded clonotypes was seen from day 30 to day 180. The sample size was limited and the cells went unsorted, which meant the CD4 and CD8 repertoire contributions could not be told apart. Broader posttransplant TCR repertoire diversity was predicted by donor and pretransplant recipient Inverse Simpson Index values. Overlap with donor repertoires was found for only a small fraction of recipient repertoires, with over 97% found to appear de novo at the given depth.

The immunoSEQ assay, a bias-controlled multiplex PCR using V- and J-specific primers, was used to amplify TCR beta CDR3 regions from genomic DNA. In a second PCR step, a proprietary barcode and Illumina adapter sequences were attached to the CDR3 amplicons. An Illumina MiSeq instrument was used for sequencing of the CDR3 libraries. The published analysis was carried out like this. Export and quality control were performed with immunoSEQ Analyzer 3.0, and downstream analyses were performed with R Bioconductor and Immunarch. Repertoire metrics were calculated using only productive rearrangements within the normalized downsampled data set. Clonotypes larger than 5 templates in the normalized cohort were defined as pathologically expanded. The Inverse Simpson Index served as the measure of repertoire diversity. The non-normalized data set was used for CMV-specificity analyses so that all clonotypes could be captured. Not all clones reach the TCRdb copy of this immuneACCESS table, which keeps in-frame sequences only. Checked studies attribute under half of the gap to unresolved V genes and leave the rest unexplained. That table gives V, J and clone size, and the DNA gave D and trimming. The sample data list over 9,500 clones, and 75% to 95% of these were observed just once. The leading ten clones occupy roughly 0.79% of the sample.

The CDR1 and CDR2 encoded by the germline V gene are SNHLY and FYNNEI. The CDR3 numbers 12 residues from cysteine through phenylalanine. Here the CDR3 DNA is all that survives: 36 bases in frame from base 1. Trimming at the junction amounts to 9 bases on V and 1 base on J, and the germline ends lie 9 bases apart. Sequencing was performed on peripheral blood mononuclear cells. The chain was built from TRBV2 and TRBJ1-1; TRBD1 might be the D gene, on 6 matching bases. The source of this sequence is a woman aged 50 to 60 in good health. Some clones in this sample may be carry-over from other donors' samples. Here is the DNA: TGTGCCAGTAGGGGGGCGAACACTGAAGCTTTCTTT. This translates into CASRGANTEAFF.